These T cell receptor beta chains were read from a single sample in a study of cytomegalovirus exposure and HLA in healthy donors. The method was immunoSEQ multiplex PCR; TCRdb's version includes in-frame clones alone and lacks a portion of them. This sample has 180,000 or so clones, with approximately 71% found just once. Sequencing used PBMCs. The receptors shown here come from a middle-aged woman in good health and CMV-seropositive. CDR3s include the opening cysteine and the closing phenylalanine or tryptophan. The D gene is left open where the match is weak. Rows may omit the clone size; those that give it use once, few, many or a size class.

D,size,J,V,DNA,CDR3
NA,NA,TRBJ1-1,TRBV5-4,TGTGCCAGCAGCTTGCGGCAATGGGAGAGAAGGACTGAAGCTTTCTTT,CASSLRQWERRTEAFF
NA,few,TRBJ1-5,TRBV28,TGTGCCAGCAGGACTCTAACGGTTGGCAATCAGCCCCAGCATTTT,CASRTLTVGNQPQHF
TRBD2,NA,TRBJ2-1,TRBV19,TGTGCCAGTAGTATAAATCTAGCGGGAGGCCCGTCCGTCCATGAGCAGTTCTTC,CASSINLAGGPSVHEQFF
NA,NA,TRBJ1-2,TRBV19,TGTGCCAGTAGTATGGCCGACAGCTACTATGGCTACACCTTC,CASSMADSYYGYTF
TRBD1,NA,TRBJ1-2,TRBV7-6,TGTGCCAGCAAAGCAGGGGGAAACGATGGCTACACCTTC,CASKAGGNDGYTF
NA,once,TRBJ2-7,TRBV19,TGTGCCAGTAGTTGGGGAGGTTACGAGCAGTACTTC,CASSWGGYEQYF
TRBD1,NA,TRBJ2-5,TRBV2,TGTGCCAGCAGTGAATTCTGGGCAGGGGGCCAGGAGACCCAGTACTTC,CASSEFWAGGQETQYF
TRBD1,NA,TRBJ1-3,TRBV19,TGTGCCAGTAGACCGAGCGGGACAGGCTGGGACACCATATATTTT,CASRPSGTGWDTIYF
NA,NA,TRBJ1-6,TRBV30,TGTGCCTGGAGCCGACCGGGAGCACCAACACCCTATAATTCACCCCTCCACTTT,CAWSRPGAPTPYNSPLHF
NA,NA,TRBJ1-5,TRBV6-5,TGTGCCAGCAGTTACTCTGGGGGCCATCAGCCCCAGCATTTT,CASSYSGGHQPQHF
TRBD1,NA,TRBJ2-7,TRBV30,TGTGCCTGGAATCGTCTCGGAAGACAGGGTCAGCAGTACTTC,CAWNRLGRQGQQYF
NA,NA,TRBJ1-2,TRBV6-1,TGTGCCAGCAGTGAACAGAAAGGGGCCCTCTATGGCTACACCTTC,CASSEQKGALYGYTF
NA,NA,TRBJ1-2,TRBV4-3,TGCGCCAGCAGCCCCCTAGGTACAGGGAACTATGGCTACACCTTC,CASSPLGTGNYGYTF
TRBD1,NA,TRBJ2-7,TRBV5-5,TGTGCCAGCAGCTTACGTGACAGGGAATTCGAGCAGTACTTC,CASSLRDREFEQYF
NA,NA,TRBJ1-5,TRBV28,TGTGCCAGCAGTTATGGAGGACTCAATCAGCCCCAGCATTTT,CASSYGGLNQPQHF
NA,NA,TRBJ2-7,TRBV19,TGTGCCAGTAGTATAAAGGGGGTCGGCGGGAGCTCCTACGAGCAGTACTTC,CASSIKGVGGSSYEQYF
NA,NA,TRBJ1-2,TRBV7-8,TGTGCCAGCAGCACCCAGGGGAGCCAGTACTATGGCTACACCTTC,CASSTQGSQYYGYTF
NA,NA,TRBJ1-2,TRBV18,TGTGCCAGCTCACCAACGCGACAGTCTTATGGCTACACCTTC,CASSPTRQSYGYTF
NA,NA,TRBJ1-2,TRBV6-1,TGTGCCAGCAGTGGGAGGGCTTATGGCTACACCTTC,CASSGRAYGYTF
NA,NA,TRBJ2-5,TRBV2,TGTGCCAGCAAACCCGGACGGACACAAGAGACCCAGTACTTC,CASKPGRTQETQYF
NA,few,TRBJ2-3,TRBV6-1,TGTGCCAGCAGGGAGACTGGTAGGAGCACAGATACGCAGTATTTT,CASRETGRSTDTQYF
TRBD2,NA,TRBJ2-3,TRBV19,TGTGCCAGTAGTAGTGAGACTAGCGGGAGGGTCACAGATACGCAGTATTTT,CASSSETSGRVTDTQYF
NA,NA,TRBJ2-4,TRBV7-9,TGTGCCAGCAGCTTAGCAGGGGCGAGGGCCAAAAACATTCAGTACTTC,CASSLAGARAKNIQYF
TRBD2,NA,TRBJ2-1,TRBV2,TGTGCCAGCAGTGAAGGGACTAGCGTCCGGGAGGAGTTCTTC,CASSEGTSVREEFF
TRBD1,NA,TRBJ1-2,TRBV5-3,TGTGCCAGCTGCTCATTGCCGGGACAGGGGATCTATGGCTACACCTTC,CASCSLPGQGIYGYTF
TRBD2,NA,TRBJ2-7,TRBV18,TGTGCCAGCTCGACTAGCGGGACCGCTTACGAGCAGTACTTC,CASSTSGTAYEQYF
TRBD2,few,TRBJ2-2,TRBV28,TGTGCCAGCCGCGAGGGTAGCGGGCGGCCCGGGGAGCTGTTTTTT,CASREGSGRPGELFF
TRBD1,once,TRBJ2-1,TRBV19,TGTGCCAGTAGTATAAAAGGACAGGGCAACGATGAGCAGTTCTTC,CASSIKGQGNDEQFF